This T cell receptor beta chain was documented in a study of T cells in Graves' hyperthyroidism and ophthalmopathy. The investigators amplified TCR beta CDR3 regions from RNA transcripts. Primed by the HTBI set, a first-round RT-PCR was run on the TCR CDR3. TCRdb recomputed calls from the multiplex PCR reads with MiXCR, one row per CDR3 protein. The sample shows 600,000 to 800,000 distinct CDR3 sequences, about a third of them seen only once. Patients aged 18 to 65 had newly diagnosed hyperthyroidism of under 2 months' duration. This clonotype was counted ten times or more. The CDR3 contains 15 residues. The germline gives CDR1 LNHDA, CDR2 SQIVND (reference sequence). After removal of 5 bases from V and 0 bases from J, the junction contained 2 bases not matched to a gene.

This sequence joins TRBV19 and TRBJ2-2, with 8 bases identical to TRBD2. The TCR originated in a woman aged 40-49 years with Graves' hyperthyroidism. Specimen: blood. The CDR3 nucleotides read TGTGCCAGTAGTGCGGGACTAGCGAACACCGGGGAGCTGTTTTTT. It encodes CASSAGLANTGELFF. Together with reference TRBV19 and TRBJ2-2, the CDR3 gives the full variable domain: DGGITQSPKYLFRKEGQNVTLSCEQNLNHDAMYWYRQDPGQGLRLIYYSQIVNDFQKGDIAEGYSVSREKKESFPLTVTSAQKNPTAFYLCASSAGLANTGELFFGEGSRLTVL.